This T cell receptor (beta chain) was recorded in a study of T-cell reconstitution after alpha-beta-depleted transplantation in children. CDR1 SGHVS and CDR2 FQNEAQ come from the germline V gene. The V and J ends lost 5 bases and 5 bases, in that order; junction bases with no gene match: 8. This CDR3 contains 16 residues. About this clonotype itself: One base away lies a much larger clone, so this may be a sequencing read error.

For TCRbeta, the library was prepared with unique molecular identifiers. TCRdb processed the PCR reads anew with MiXCR; each CDR3 protein has one entry. The sample carries fewer than 550,000 distinct CDR3 sequences, 11% recorded once. The specimen was PBMCs from the stem cell graft donor, collected from the stem cell graft. The sequence was collected from a human donor who donated a stem cell graft to a child with acute myeloid leukemia. The rearrangement links TRBV7-8 to TRBJ2-2; 10 positions match TRBD2. CDR3 protein: CASSAPGTSDTGELFF. As DNA, the CDR3 is TGTGCCAGCAGCGCCCCCGGGACTAGCGATACCGGGGAGCTGTTTTTT. The full variable domain, in which reference TRBV7-8 and TRBJ2-2 provide the parts outside the CDR3, is GAGVSQSPRYKVAKRGQDVALRCDPISGHVSLFWYQQALGQGPEFLTYFQNEAQLDKSGLPSDRFFAERPEGSVSTLKIQRTQQEDSAVYLCASSAPGTSDTGELFFGEGSRLTVL.